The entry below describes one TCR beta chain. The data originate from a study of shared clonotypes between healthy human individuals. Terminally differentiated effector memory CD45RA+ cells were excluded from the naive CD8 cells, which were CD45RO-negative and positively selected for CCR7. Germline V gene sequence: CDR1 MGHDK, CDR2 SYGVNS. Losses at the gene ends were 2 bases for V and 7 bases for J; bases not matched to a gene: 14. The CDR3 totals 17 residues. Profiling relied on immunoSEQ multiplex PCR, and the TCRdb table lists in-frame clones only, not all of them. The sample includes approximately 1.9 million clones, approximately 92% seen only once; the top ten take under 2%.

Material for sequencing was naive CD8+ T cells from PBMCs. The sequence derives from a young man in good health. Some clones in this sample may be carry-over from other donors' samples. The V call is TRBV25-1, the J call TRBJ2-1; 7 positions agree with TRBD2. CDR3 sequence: CASSETRHGTTFNEQFF. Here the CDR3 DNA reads TGTGCCAGCAGTGAAACTAGACACGGGACTACCTTTAATGAGCAGTTCTTC.